What follows describes a single T cell receptor (beta chain). The V gene's germline CDR1 is SGHVS and CDR2 FNYEAQ. V shed 1 base and J shed 4 bases, with 6 bases lying between them. The CDR3 totals 13 residues. The sample originates from a study of OX40 agonist ivuxolimab in advanced cancers. Repertoires were generated with immunoSEQ multiplex PCR, while TCRdb's copy carries only in-frame clones and drops some. In the table there are almost 65,000 clones, around 83% of which are singletons. The sample here was CD4+ or CD8+ T cells sorted from blood, taken in a trial of the OX40 agonist ivuxolimab. This chain connects TRBV7-6 to TRBJ2-3; D is uncertain. This TCR was recovered from an adult with an advanced solid tumor such as melanoma, head and neck, liver or kidney cancer. CDR3 sequence: CASSLGLPDTQYF. CDR3 DNA: TGTGCCAGCAGCTTAGGGCTCCCAGATACGCAGTATTTT.